This T cell receptor (beta chain) was obtained from a study of blood T cell repertoires in COVID-19. As for the study in general: The origin of the acute and convalescent COVID-19 samples was the United States, Italy and Spain.

TCRdb's copy holds only in-frame clones and misses some; the assay was immunoSEQ multiplex PCR. The data show about 300,000 clones, roughly nine tenths seen once. Germline V gene sequence: CDR1 LGHNA, CDR2 YNFKEQ. CDR3 length: 15 amino acids. Trimming cost V 5 bases and J 4 bases; bases outside gene matches: 7. The source of this sequence is a woman aged 25 to 39 with COVID-19, enrolled during active disease. V usage is TRBV4-2 and J usage is TRBJ2-1; 8 nucleotides align to TRBD2. The sample consisted of peripheral blood. The CDR3 sequence: CASSSTSGPYNEQFF. The CDR3 DNA is TGTGCCAGCAGCTCAACTAGCGGACCTTACAATGAGCAGTTCTTC.